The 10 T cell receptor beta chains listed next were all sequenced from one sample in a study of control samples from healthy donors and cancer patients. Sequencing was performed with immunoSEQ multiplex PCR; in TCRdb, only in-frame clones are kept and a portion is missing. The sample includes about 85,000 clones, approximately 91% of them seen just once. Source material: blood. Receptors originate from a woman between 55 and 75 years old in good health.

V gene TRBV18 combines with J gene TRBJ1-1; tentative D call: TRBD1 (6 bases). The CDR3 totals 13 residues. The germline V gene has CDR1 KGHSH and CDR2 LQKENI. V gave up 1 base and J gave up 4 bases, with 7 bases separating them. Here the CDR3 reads CASSPRGLTEAFF. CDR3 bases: TGTGCCAGCTCACCACGGGGGCTCACTGAAGCTTTCTTT.

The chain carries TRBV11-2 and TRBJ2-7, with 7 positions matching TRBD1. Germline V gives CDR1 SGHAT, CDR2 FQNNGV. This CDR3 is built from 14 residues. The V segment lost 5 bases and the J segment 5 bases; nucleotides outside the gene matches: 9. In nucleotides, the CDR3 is TGTGCCAGCAGCAAAGACAGGGATTCCCACGAGCAGTACTTC. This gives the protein CASSKDRDSHEQYF.

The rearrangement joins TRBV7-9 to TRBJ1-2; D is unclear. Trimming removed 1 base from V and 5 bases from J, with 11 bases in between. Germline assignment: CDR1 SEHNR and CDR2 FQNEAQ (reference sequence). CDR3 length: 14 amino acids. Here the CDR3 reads CASSLEGGIYGYTF. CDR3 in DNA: TGTGCCAGCAGCTTAGAAGGTGGGATTTATGGCTACACCTTC.

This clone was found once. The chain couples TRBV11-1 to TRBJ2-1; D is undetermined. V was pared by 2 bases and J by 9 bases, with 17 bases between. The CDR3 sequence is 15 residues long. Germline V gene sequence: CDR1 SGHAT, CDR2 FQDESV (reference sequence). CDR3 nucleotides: TGTGCCAGCAGCTTAACGACACTTAACAGAGGTGAGCAGTTCTTC. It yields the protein CASSLTTLNRGEQFF.

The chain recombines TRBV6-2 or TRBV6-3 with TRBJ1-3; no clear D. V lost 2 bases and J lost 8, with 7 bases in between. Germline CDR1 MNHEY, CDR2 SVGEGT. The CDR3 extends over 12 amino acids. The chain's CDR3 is CASSYGRDTIYF. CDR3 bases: TGTGCCAGCAGTTACGGACGTGACACCATATATTTT.

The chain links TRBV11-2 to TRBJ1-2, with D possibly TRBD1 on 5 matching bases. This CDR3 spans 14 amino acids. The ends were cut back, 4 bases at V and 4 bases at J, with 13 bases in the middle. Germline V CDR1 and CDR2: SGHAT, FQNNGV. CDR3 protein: CASSSRGLFYGYTF. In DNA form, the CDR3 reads TGTGCCAGCAGCTCGAGGGGTCTTTTCTATGGCTACACCTTC.

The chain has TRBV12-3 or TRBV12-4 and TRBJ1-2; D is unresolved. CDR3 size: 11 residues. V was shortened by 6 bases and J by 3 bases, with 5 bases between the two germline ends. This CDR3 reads CASSPDYGYTF. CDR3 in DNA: TGTGCCAGCAGCCCCGACTATGGCTACACCTTC.

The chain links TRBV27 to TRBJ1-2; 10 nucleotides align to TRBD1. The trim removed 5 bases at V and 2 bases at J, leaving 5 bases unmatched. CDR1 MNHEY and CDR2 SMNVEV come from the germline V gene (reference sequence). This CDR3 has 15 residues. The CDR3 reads CASSPTGGLNYGYTF. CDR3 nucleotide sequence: TGTGCCAGCAGTCCGACAGGGGGCCTGAACTATGGCTACACCTTC.

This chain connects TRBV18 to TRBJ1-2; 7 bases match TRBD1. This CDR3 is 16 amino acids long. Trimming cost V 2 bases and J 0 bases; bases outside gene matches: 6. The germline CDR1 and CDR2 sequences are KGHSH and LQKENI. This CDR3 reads CASSPEGAQANYGYTF. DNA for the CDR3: TGTGCCAGCTCACCAGAGGGGGCGCAAGCTAACTATGGCTACACCTTC.

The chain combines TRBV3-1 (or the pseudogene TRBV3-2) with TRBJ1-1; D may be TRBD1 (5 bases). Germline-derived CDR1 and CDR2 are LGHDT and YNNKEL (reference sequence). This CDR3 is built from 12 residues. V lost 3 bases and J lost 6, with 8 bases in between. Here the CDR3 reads CASSQPGPEAFF. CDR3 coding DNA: TGTGCCAGCAGCCAGCCGGGGCCTGAAGCTTTCTTT.